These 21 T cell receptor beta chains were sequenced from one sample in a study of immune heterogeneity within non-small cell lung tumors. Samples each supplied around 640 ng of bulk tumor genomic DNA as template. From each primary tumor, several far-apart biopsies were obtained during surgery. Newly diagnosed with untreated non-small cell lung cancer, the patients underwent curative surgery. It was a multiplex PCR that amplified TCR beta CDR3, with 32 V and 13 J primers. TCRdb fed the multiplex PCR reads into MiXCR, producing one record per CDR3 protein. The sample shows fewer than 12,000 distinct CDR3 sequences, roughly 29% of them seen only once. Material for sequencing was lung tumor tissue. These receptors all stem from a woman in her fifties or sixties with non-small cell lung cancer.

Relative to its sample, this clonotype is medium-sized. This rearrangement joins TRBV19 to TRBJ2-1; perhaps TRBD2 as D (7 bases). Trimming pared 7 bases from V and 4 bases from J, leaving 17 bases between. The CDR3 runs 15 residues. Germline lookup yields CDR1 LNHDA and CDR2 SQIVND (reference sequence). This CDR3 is CASTPGGGRYNEQFF. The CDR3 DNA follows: TGTGCCAGTACCCCGGGGGGCGGGAGATACAATGAGCAGTTCTTC.

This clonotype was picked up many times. This CDR3 is CASSPGGWQETQYF. The CDR3 DNA reads as TGTGCCAGCAGCCCCGGAGGGTGGCAAGAGACCCAGTACTTC. This sequence joins TRBV7-3 and TRBJ2-5; a possible D gene is TRBD2 (6 bases). The ends were cut back, 5 bases at V and 2 bases at J, with 12 bases in the middle. The CDR3 loop spans 14 amino acids. Germline lookup yields CDR1 SGHTA and CDR2 FQGTGA.

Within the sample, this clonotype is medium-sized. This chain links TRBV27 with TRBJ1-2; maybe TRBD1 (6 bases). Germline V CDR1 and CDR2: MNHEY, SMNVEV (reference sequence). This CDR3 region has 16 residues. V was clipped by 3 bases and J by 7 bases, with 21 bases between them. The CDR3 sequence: CASSLASLGGRGGYTF. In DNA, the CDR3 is TGTGCCAGCAGTTTGGCGTCTTTAGGGGGGCGGGGTGGCTACACCTTC.

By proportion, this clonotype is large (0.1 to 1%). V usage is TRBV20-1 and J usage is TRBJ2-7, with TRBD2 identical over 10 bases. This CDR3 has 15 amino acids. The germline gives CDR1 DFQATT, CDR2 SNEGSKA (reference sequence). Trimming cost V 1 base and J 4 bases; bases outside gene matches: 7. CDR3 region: CSARGLAGAWYEQYF. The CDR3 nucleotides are TGCAGTGCTAGAGGCCTAGCGGGAGCATGGTACGAGCAGTACTTC.

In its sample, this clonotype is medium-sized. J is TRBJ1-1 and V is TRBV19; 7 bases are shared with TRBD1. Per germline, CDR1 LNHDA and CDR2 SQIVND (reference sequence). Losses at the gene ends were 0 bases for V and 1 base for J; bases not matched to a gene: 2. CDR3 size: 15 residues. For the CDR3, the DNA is TGTGCCAGTAGTATAGATTCAGGGGGGAACACTGAAGCTTTCTTT. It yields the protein CASSIDSGGNTEAFF.

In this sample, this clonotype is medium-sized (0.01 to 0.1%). CDR3 nucleotide sequence: TGTGCCAGCACGACTCTAGCGGGAGTTTCCGAGCAGTACTTC. Translated: CASTTLAGVSEQYF. The rearrangement uses TRBV28 and TRBJ2-7, with 10 bases fitting TRBD2. Germline V gene lookup returns CDR1 MDHEN and CDR2 SYDVKM. This CDR3 has 14 residues. The trim removed 7 bases at V and 6 bases at J, leaving 9 bases unmatched.

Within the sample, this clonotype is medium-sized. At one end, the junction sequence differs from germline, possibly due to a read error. The CDR3 nucleotides are TGTGCCACCAGCGATTTGGGCGTCAATGAGCAGTTCTTC. This translates into CATSDLGVNEQFF. V usage is TRBV24-1 and J usage is TRBJ2-1; D remains ambiguous. Germline CDR1 KGHDR, CDR2 SFDVKD. CDR3 size: 13 residues.

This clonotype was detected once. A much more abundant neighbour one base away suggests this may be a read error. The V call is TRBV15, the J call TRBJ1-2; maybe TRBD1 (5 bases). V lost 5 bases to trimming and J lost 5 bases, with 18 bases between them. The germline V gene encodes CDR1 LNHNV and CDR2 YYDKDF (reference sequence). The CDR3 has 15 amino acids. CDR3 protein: CATSRIGGDAYGYTF. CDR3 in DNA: TGTGCCACCAGCCGAATTGGGGGGGATGCTTATGGCTACACCTTC. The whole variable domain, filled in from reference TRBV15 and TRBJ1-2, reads DAMVIQNPRYQVTQFGKPVTLSCSQTLNHNVMYWYQQKSSQAPKLLFHYYDKDFNNEADTPDNFQSRRPNTSFCFLDIRSPGLGDTAMYLCATSRIGGDAYGYTFGSGTRLTVV.

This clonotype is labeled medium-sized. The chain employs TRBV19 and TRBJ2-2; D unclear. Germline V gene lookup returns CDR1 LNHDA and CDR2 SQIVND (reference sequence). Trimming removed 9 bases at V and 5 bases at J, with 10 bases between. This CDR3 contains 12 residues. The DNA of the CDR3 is TGTGCCAGCAAAACCAGGACCGGGGAGCTGTTTTTT. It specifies CASKTRTGELFF.

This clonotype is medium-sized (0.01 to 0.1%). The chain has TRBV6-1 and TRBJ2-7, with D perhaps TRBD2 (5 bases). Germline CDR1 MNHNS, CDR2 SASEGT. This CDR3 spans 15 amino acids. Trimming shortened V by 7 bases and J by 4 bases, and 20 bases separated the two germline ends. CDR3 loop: CASKPTRTGTYEQYF. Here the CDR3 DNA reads TGTGCCAGCAAACCAACCCGGACTGGTACTTACGAGCAGTACTTC.

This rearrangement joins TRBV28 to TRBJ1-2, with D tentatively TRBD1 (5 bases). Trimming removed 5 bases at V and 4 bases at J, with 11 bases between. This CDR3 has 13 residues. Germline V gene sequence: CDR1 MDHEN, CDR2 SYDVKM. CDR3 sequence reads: CASSRDRTYGYTF. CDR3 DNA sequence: TGTGCCAGCAGTCGGGACCGAACCTATGGCTACACCTTC.

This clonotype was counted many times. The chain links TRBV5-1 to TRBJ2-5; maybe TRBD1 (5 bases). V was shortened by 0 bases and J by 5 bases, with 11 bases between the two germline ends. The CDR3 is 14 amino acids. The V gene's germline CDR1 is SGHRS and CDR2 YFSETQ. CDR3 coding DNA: TGCGCCAGCAGCTTGGAAAGGGGTTGGGAGACCCAGTACTTC. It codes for CASSLERGWETQYF.

The CDR3 loop is CASSMWGGRNEQFF. The CDR3 DNA is TGTGCCAGTAGTATGTGGGGGGGTAGGAATGAGCAGTTCTTC. This sequence joins TRBV19 and TRBJ2-1; 7 bases are a match to TRBD2. The CDR3 totals 14 residues. CDR1 and CDR2 from the germline V gene are LNHDA and SQIVND (reference sequence). V was pared by 3 bases and J by 7 bases, with 6 bases of the junction left unmatched.

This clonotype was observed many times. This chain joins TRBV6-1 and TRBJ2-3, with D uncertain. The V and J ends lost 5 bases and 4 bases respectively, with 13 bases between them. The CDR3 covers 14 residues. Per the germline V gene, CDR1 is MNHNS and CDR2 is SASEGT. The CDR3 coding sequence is TGTGCCAGCAGTTATAAAGGACGACCAGATACGCAGTATTTT. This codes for CASSYKGRPDTQYF.

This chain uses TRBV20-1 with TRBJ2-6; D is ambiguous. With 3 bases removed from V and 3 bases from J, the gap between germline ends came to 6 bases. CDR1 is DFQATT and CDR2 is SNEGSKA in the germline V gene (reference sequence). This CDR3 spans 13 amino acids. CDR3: CSAREDGANVLTF. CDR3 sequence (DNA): TGCAGTGCTAGGGAAGATGGGGCCAACGTCCTGACTTTC.

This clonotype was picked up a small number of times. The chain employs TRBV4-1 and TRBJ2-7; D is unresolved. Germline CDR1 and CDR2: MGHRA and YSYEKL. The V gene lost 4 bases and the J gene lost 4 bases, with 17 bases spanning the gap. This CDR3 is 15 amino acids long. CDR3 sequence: CASSPAATGGYEQYF. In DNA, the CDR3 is TGCGCCAGCAGCCCAGCCGCCACGGGTGGTTACGAGCAGTACTTC.

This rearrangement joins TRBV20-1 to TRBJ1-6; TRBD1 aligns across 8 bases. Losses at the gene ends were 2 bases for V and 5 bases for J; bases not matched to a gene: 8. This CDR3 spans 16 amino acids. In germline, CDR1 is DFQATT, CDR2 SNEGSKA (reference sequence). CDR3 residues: CSARPTGTGHNSPLHF. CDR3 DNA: TGCAGTGCTAGACCTACCGGGACAGGCCATAATTCACCCCTCCACTTT.

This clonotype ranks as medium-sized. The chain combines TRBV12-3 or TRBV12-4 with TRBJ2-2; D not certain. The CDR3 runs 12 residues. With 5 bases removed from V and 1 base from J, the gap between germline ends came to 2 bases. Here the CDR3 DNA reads TGTGCCAGCAGTGGGAACACCGGGGAGCTGTTTTTT. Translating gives CASSGNTGELFF.

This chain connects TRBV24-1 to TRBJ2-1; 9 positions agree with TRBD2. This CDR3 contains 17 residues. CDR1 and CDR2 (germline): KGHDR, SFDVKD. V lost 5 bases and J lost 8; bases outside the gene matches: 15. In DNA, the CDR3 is TGTGCCACCAGTGTTTTAGGGCGGGGGGGGGGGGGGGATGAGCAGTTCTTC. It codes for CATSVLGRGGGGDEQFF.

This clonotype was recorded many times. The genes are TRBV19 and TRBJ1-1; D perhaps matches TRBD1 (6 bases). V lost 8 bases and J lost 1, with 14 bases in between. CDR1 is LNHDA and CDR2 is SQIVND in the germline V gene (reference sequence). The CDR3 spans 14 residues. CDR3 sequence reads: CASARQAGNTEAFF. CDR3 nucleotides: TGTGCCAGTGCCCGACAGGCGGGGAACACTGAAGCTTTCTTT.

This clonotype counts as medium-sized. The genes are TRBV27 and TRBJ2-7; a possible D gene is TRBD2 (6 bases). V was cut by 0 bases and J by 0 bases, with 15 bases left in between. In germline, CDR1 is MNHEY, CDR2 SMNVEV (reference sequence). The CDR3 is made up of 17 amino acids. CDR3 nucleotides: TGTGCCAGCAGTTTATCAAGATTGGGGGGTAGCTCCTACGAGCAGTACTTC. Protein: CASSLSRLGGSSYEQYF.